This T cell receptor (beta chain) was documented in a study of blood T cells in healthy people across ages. Whole-study results and caveats: When set beside aged donors, long-lived donors presented more naive CD4+ cells and higher diversity.

Comments on this clonotype: As yet, its antigen is unknown.

With a J-beta primer mix and a sample-barcoded 5' primer, a second PCR ran about 6 to 11 cycles. Via MiXCR, TCRdb re-called the 5' RACE reads, giving one row per CDR3 protein. This table holds about 970,000 distinct CDR3 sequences, just over 50% found once. CDR1 and CDR2 (germline): LGHNA, YNFKEQ. This CDR3 is built from 14 residues. V was clipped by 0 bases and J by 5 bases, with 10 bases between them. The TCR originated in a woman aged 60-70 years in good health. The chain uses TRBV4-2 and TRBJ2-5, with D unresolved. The source material was blood. Here the CDR3 reads CASSQEPTEETQYF. CDR3 DNA sequence: TGTGCCAGCAGCCAAGAACCTACTGAGGAGACCCAGTACTTC.